This T cell receptor beta chain is drawn from a study of cytomegalovirus exposure and HLA in healthy donors (dated by TCRdb to 2016 to 2017). In the study overall: An earlier analysis of about 560 of the donors reported about 260 Gb of sequence data and some 110 million unique TCR beta sequences obtained from 150 million to 200 million T cells. An early release covering about 600 HLA-typed donors comprised approximately 290 gigabases of sequencing data and tens of millions of unique TCR sequences. Among the approximately 400 genotyped donors, 81% belonged to the genetic ancestry cluster associated with self-reported Caucasian donors. The study aimed to test whether signatures of past pathogen exposure could be identified by cataloging public T cell receptors. The T cell repertoires of 700 or so subjects were profiled by immunosequencing and related to cytomegalovirus serostatus. A separate validation cohort of roughly 120 different subjects was used in addition to the 666-subject first cohort. High-throughput TCR immunosequencing, statistical association of individual TCRs with disease status, and machine learning were combined to predict cytomegalovirus infection status. A later analysis re-analyzed previously published TCR beta repertoires from 666 donors and added high-resolution HLA genotyping to study TCR occurrence patterns. Rather than using new phenotypic data, the later analysis identified candidate immune exposures from TCR beta sequences and from how often those sequences occurred across donors. An earlier analysis of a few hundred of the donors applied high-throughput TCR beta sequencing to assess whether each TCR beta V gene segment acted as functional or pseudogenic. Donor age, sex, ethnicity and CMV serostatus were compiled together with the repertoire data. In a later genetic analysis, genome-wide SNP genotypes for about 55% of the roughly 700 donors were used, and that subset was treated as a discovery cohort. All discovery cohort repertoires had been generated on a single sequencing platform. Class I and class II HLA loci were covered by the typing at four-digit resolution. Typing coverage varied by locus: roughly 620-640 donors for A, B, C, DRB1 and DQB1; roughly 510 for DQA1; approximately 570 for DPA1; 450 to 480 for DPB1. Roughly five DR-DQ haplotypes were handled as single units for association and clustering, since linkage in the cohort was strong. Across approximately 400 genotyped donors of the cohort, an average of roughly 230,000 unique TCR beta nucleotide sequences per donor were sequenced, and roughly 20% of those sequences were non-productive.

Study-level results and caveats: Because counts were too low, roughly 16 rarely observed V segments, including chromosome 9 orphons, were excluded from the earlier analysis of several hundred of the donors. A further reported finding was that TCR beta sequences accurately predicted the HLA-A and HLA-B alleles for most subjects in the first cohort. Most TCR sequences were seen in very few donors, while some public TCRs were found in many individuals. Sequencing depth was assumed to be roughly uniform across donors in the presence/absence analyses, though that assumption may not hold. The authors suggested that the approach could potentially be extended to other disease states and immunological phenotypes. In a later analysis, most CMV-associated TCR beta chains were found to appear HLA-restricted, with HLA associations seemingly driven largely by CMV exposure. Linkage disequilibrium might explain the correlated functional status among segregating V segments, but an unknown experimental factor could not be ruled out. In a later analysis, several top co-occurrence clusters were reported to appear linked to parvovirus B19, influenza, CMV and Epstein-Barr virus. Only TCR beta chains were sequenced in this cohort, and the absence of alpha or paired-chain data limited detectable features. According to a later genetic analysis, donors in an Asian-associated ancestry cluster had fewer N-insertions in productive TCRs than the roughly 670-donor mean. Strong co-occurrence of HLA alleles, especially DR and DQ, made assigning TCR associations to individual alleles difficult. In the study, approximately 160 TCR beta chains were listed as associated with cytomegalovirus. Because HLA typing was unavailable for some donors at each locus, only the typed subset was used in association tests. The 87-base-pair reads could not distinguish some IMGT-functional V segments, including TRBV6-2 and TRBV6-3, so those segments were excluded. A later genetic analysis associated a missense DCLRE1C variant with V-gene and J-gene trimming of TCR beta chains, and an independent cohort replicated the association. At a false discovery rate of 0.05, a later analysis linked approximately 18,000 TCR beta sequences to specific HLA alleles. In vitro tests confirmed that three of the cytomegalovirus-associated TCR beta chains recognize cytomegalovirus antigens. In a later analysis, HLA-associated TCR beta chains were found to be more clonally expanded and to have lower generation probabilities than equally common non-associated chains. A cluster of highly shared sequence variants was judged likely to be a technical artifact of the sequencing pipeline. The classifier was reported to diagnose cytomegalovirus status with high specificity and sensitivity in both the original and validation cohorts. An earlier analysis of some 590 of the donors showed that most TCR beta V segments appeared in productive rearrangements either about 87% or about 30% of the time, which broadly matched IMGT annotations. Immune exposure information for the cohort was limited to CMV serostatus. In a later analysis, the rate of TCR association differed among HLA loci, with DRB1 alleles having the most associated TCRs and HLA-C alleles having the fewest.

Taken from the germline V gene, the CDR1 and CDR2 loops are SGHTA and FQGNSA. The V and J ends are trimmed by 6 bases and 2 bases, leaving 16 bases between them. Spanning cysteine to phenylalanine, the CDR3 consists of 16 amino acids. Only CDR3 DNA is held: 48 bases, read in frame from base 1. This clone was seen a few times. There is no known antigen for this receptor. No quality values exist for individual bases; no much larger clone is one base distant. Library preparation employed the immunoSEQ multiplex PCR assay. A mixture of 60 forward primers for TCR Vbeta segments and 13 reverse primers for TCR Jbeta segments was used in the multiplex PCR. A multiplex PCR assay on genomic DNA amplified the CDR3 region of rearranged TCR beta genes. The Illumina HiSeq System was used to sequence the amplified TCR beta libraries as 87-base-pair reads. The original methods were these. A later analysis counted about 76 million unique TCR beta chains across the 500 to 850 repertoires, and roughly 10 million of these chains were shared by at least two donors. To remove PCR and sequencing errors, raw reads were error-corrected and collapsed into unique sequences using a nearest-neighbor algorithm that merged closely related sequences. CDR3 sequences were aligned to IMGT reference sequences to assign V, D and J gene segments. For a sequence to be retained, at least a six-nucleotide match to both a V gene segment and a J gene segment was required. Rearrangements were classified as productive when the CDR3 lacked stop codons and remained in frame with V and J, and all other rearrangements were classified as non-productive. CDR3 was defined according to IMGT convention as the region running from the second conserved V-encoded cysteine to the conserved J-encoded phenylalanine. Sequences without an unambiguous match to a single V gene segment were excluded from the earlier analysis of several hundred of the donors. An earlier analysis of 587 of the donors classified V segments as functional when productive rearrangements were above 56.7% and as segregating when the standard deviation between donors was above 5%. A statistical classification framework was developed to diagnose cytomegalovirus status using the catalog of TCR beta chain sequences. V and J gene assignment, in a later analysis, came from comparing TCR nucleotide sequences with IMGT/GENE-DB human TR gene sequences. The TCRdist pipeline was used in a later analysis to assign CDR3 sequences and most-parsimonious VDJ recombination scenarios. In a later analysis, each TCR beta chain was defined by its CDR3 amino acid sequence together with its V-gene family, and reads lacking a unique V-gene family were excluded. To address suspected cross-contamination and a sequencing artifact, a later analysis removed over 500 highly shared, low-generation-probability nucleotide sequences. A later analysis calculated a clonal expansion index for each public chain from normalized within-repertoire ranks of inferred template counts. A later analysis computed generation probabilities with a VDJ recombination model fitted to out-of-frame rearrangements, and checked the results against IGoR. In a later analysis, TCR-TCR, TCR-HLA and TCR-CMV co-occurrence was scored with hypergeometric tests, and a repertoire-size bias correction was applied to TCR pairs. To estimate false discovery rates, a later analysis permuted the HLA or CMV assignments 20 times. In a later analysis, co-occurring TCRs were grouped using DBSCAN, and TCRdist sequence similarity was added for clustering within HLA-allele-positive subsets. For co-occurrence clustering, repertoires with fewer than 30,000 or more than 120,000 public chains were excluded, along with roughly five repertoires with anomalous nucleotide sharing. As stored in TCRdb, this immuneACCESS dataset retains in-frame rearrangements with V and J assigned. A fraction of the clones does not appear; measured against another copy, unresolved V genes explain less than half of the discrepancy, and the remainder lacks a known reason. The V and J calls and clone size come from that table; D and trimming were worked out from the DNA. The sample table contains roughly 160,000 clones; only one count was recorded for 80% of them. Of the sample, roughly 10% is held by the ten largest clones.

The cohort comprised some 680 healthy bone marrow donors. At the time of sampling, all cohort members were nominally healthy, though unrecorded immune exposures were likely present. The donor was CMV seropositive and belonged to the group of over 250 seropositive cohort members. Each donor provided a peripheral blood sample, and peripheral blood mononuclear cells were used for TCR beta sequencing. Genomic DNA was extracted from the blood cell samples with the Qiagen DNeasy Blood Extraction Kit. The chain links TRBV7-2 with TRBJ1-4; TRBD1 is possibly the D segment (5 matching bases). This TCR was sampled from a man aged 18 to 30 in good health and CMV-seropositive. The sample taken for sequencing was PBMCs. The sequence in DNA is TGTGCCAGCAGTCGAAGGGGCGGGGCGACTAATGAAAAACTGTTTTTT. Translation gives CASSRRGGATNEKLFF.